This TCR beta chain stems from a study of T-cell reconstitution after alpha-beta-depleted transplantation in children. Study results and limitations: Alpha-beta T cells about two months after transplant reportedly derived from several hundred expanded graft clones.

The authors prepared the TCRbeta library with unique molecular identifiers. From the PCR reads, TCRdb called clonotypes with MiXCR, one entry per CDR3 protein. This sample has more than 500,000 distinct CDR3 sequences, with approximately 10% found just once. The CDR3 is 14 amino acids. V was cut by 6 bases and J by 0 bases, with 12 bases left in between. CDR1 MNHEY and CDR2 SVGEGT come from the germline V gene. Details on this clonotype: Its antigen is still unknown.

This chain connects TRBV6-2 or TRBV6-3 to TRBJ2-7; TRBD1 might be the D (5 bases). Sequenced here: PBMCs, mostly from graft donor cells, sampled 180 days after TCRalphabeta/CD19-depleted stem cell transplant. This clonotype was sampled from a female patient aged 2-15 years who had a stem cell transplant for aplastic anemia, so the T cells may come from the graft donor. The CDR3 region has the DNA TGTGCCAGCAGCCTGACAGTCTCCTCCTACGAGCAGTACTTC. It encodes CASSLTVSSYEQYF.